This TCR beta chain is from a study of cytomegalovirus exposure and HLA in healthy donors. Study conclusions and caveats: Previous analysis showed most TCR beta V segments were productive about 87% or about 30% of the time. A later analysis by the authors found several of the most significant clusters apparently linked to common viral pathogens.

Germline V gene sequence: CDR1 SNHLY, CDR2 FYNNEI. This CDR3 contains 12 residues. With respect to this clone: What it binds is unknown. An end of the junction differs from the germline gene, which may be a read error.

Primers for the PCR totalled 60 Vbeta and 13 Jbeta. The method was immunoSEQ multiplex PCR; TCRdb's version includes in-frame clones alone and lacks a portion of them. The sample lists 140,000 to 150,000 clones; approximately 68% were seen once. The specimen was PBMCs. The clonotype originates from a man aged 60 to 69 in good health and CMV-seronegative. The chain has TRBV2 and TRBJ1-3, with D unclear. The CDR3 coding sequence is TGTGCCAGCAGTGCTGGTGGAGACACCATATATTTT. It is translated as CASSAGGDTIYF.